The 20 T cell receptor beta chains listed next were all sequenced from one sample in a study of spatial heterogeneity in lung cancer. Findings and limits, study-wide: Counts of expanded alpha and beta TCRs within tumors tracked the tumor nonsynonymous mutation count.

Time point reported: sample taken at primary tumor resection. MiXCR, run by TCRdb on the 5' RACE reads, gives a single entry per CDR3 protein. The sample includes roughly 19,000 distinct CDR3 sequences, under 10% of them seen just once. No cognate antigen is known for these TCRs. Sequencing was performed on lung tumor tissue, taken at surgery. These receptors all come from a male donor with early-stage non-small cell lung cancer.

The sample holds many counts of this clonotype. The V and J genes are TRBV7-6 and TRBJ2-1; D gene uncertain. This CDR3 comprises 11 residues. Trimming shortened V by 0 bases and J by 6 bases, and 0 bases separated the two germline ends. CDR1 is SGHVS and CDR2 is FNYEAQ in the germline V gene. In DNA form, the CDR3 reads TGTGCCAGCAGCTTAGCCAATGAGCAGTTCTTC. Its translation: CASSLANEQFF.

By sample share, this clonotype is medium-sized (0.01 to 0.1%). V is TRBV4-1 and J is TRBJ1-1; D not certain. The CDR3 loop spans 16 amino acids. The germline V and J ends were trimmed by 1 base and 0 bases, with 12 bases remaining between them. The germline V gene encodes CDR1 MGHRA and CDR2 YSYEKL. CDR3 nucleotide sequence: TGCGCCAGCAGCCAAGCTCTATCGGGGTTGAACACTGAAGCTTTCTTT. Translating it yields CASSQALSGLNTEAFF.

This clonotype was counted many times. As DNA, the CDR3 is TGTGCCAGTAGGAGGGCAAGGGACACTGAAGCTTTCTTT. It is translated as CASRRARDTEAFF. The gene calls are TRBV19 and TRBJ1-1; D gene unclear. The germline V and J ends were trimmed by 6 bases and 3 bases, with 11 bases remaining between them. Germline V gives CDR1 LNHDA, CDR2 SQIVND (reference sequence). CDR3 length: 13 residues.

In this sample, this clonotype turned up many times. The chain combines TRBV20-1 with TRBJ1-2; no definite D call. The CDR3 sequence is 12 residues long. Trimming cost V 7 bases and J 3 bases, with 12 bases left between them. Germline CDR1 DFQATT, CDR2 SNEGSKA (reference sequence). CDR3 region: CSGVEGHYGYTF. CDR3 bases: TGCAGTGGGGTGGAGGGTCACTATGGCTACACCTTC.

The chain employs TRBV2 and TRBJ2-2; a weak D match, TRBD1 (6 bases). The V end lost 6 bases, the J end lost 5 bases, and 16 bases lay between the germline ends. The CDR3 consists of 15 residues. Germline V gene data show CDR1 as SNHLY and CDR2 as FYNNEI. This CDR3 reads CASSSGQSRTGELFF. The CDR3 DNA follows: TGTGCCAGCAGCTCGGGACAATCGCGGACCGGGGAGCTGTTTTTT.

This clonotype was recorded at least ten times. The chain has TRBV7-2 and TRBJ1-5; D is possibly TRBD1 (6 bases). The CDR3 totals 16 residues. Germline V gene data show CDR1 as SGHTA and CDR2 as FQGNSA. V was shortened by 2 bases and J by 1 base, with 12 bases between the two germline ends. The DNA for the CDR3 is TGTGCCAGCAGCTTAACCGGGGGCGGGAGCAATCAGCCCCAGCATTTT. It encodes CASSLTGGGSNQPQHF. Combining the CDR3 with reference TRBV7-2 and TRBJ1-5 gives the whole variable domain GAGVSQSPSNKVTEKGKDVELRCDPISGHTALYWYRQSLGQGLEFLIYFQGNSAPDKSGLPSDRFSAERTGGSVSTLTIQRTQQEDSAVYLCASSLTGGGSNQPQHFGDGTRLSIL.

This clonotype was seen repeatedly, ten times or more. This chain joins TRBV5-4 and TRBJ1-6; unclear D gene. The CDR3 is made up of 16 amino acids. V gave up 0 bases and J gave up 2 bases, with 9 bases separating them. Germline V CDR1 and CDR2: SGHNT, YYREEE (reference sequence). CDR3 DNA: TGTGCCAGCAGCTTGGACCGGGTGGCCTATAATTCACCCCTCCACTTT. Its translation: CASSLDRVAYNSPLHF. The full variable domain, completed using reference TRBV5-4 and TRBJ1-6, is ETGVTQSPTHLIKTRGQQVTLRCSSQSGHNTVSWYQQALGQGPQFIFQYYREEENGRGNFPPRFSGLQFPNYSSELNVNALELDDSALYLCASSLDRVAYNSPLHFGNGTRLTVT.

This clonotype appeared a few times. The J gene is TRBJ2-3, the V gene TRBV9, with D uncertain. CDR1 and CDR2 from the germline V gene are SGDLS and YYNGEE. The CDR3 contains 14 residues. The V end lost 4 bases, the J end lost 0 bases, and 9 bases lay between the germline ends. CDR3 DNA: TGTGCCAGCAGCCTCACCCGGAGCACAGATACGCAGTATTTT. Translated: CASSLTRSTDTQYF. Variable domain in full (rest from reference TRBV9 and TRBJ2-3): DSGVTQTPKHLITATGQRVTLRCSPRSGDLSVYWYQQSLDQGLQFLIQYYNGEERAKGNILERFSAQQFPDLHSELNLSSLELGDSALYFCASSLTRSTDTQYFGPGTRLTVL.

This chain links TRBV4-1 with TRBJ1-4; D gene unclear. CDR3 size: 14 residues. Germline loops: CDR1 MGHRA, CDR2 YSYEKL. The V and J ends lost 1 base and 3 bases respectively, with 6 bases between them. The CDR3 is CASSQGVANEKLFF. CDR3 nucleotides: TGCGCCAGCAGCCAAGGGGTAGCTAATGAAAAACTGTTTTTT.

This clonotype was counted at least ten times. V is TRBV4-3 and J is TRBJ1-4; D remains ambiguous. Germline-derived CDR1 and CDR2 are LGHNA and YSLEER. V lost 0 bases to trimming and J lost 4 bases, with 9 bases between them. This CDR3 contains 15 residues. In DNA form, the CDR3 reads TGCGCCAGCAGCCAAGAGGGCGGCCATAATGAAAAACTGTTTTTT. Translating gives CASSQEGGHNEKLFF.

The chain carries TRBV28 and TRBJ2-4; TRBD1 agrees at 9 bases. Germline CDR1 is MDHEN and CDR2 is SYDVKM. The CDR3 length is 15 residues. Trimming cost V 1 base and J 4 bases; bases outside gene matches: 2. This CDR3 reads CASSLLGTGKNIQYF. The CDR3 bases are TGTGCCAGCAGTTTATTAGGGACAGGGAAAAACATTCAGTACTTC.

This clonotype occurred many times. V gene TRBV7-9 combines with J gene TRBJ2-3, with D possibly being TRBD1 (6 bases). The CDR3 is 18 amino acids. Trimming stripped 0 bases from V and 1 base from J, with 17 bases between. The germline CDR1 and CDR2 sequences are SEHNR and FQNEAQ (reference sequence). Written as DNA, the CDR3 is TGTGCCAGCAGCTTAGCGGCTATTCGAGGGGGTCGCACAGATACGCAGTATTTT. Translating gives CASSLAAIRGGRTDTQYF.

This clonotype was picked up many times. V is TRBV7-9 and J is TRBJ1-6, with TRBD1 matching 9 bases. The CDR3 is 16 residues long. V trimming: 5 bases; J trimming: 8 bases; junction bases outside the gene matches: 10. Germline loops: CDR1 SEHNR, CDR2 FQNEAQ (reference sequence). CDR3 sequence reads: CASSQYTGGPDSPLHF. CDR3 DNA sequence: TGTGCCAGCAGCCAATATACAGGGGGCCCGGATTCACCCCTCCACTTT.

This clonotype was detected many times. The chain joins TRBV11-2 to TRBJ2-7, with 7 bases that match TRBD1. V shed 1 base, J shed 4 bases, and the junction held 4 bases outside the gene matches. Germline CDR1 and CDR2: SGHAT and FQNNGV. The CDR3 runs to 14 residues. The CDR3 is CASSLGDRVYEQYF. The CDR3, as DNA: TGTGCCAGCAGCTTAGGGGACAGAGTATACGAGCAGTACTTC.

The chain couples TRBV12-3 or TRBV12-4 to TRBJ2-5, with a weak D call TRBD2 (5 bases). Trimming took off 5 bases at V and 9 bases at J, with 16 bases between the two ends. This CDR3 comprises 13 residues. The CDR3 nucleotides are TGTGCCAGCAGTCCTGATGCCGAAGCGGCCCAGTACTTC. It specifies CASSPDAEAAQYF.

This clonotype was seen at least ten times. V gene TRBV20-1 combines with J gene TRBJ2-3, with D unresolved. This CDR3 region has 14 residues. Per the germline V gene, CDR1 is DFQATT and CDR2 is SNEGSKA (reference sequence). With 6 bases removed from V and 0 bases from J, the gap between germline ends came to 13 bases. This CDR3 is CSAPSFLSTDTQYF. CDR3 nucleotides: TGCAGTGCCCCATCGTTCCTTAGCACAGATACGCAGTATTTT.

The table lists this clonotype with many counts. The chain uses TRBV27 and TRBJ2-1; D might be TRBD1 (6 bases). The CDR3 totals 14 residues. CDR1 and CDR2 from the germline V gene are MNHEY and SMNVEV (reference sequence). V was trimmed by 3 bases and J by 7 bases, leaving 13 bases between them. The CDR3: CASSLGATSNEQFF. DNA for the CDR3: TGTGCCAGCAGTTTGGGGGCTACTTCAAATGAGCAGTTCTTC.

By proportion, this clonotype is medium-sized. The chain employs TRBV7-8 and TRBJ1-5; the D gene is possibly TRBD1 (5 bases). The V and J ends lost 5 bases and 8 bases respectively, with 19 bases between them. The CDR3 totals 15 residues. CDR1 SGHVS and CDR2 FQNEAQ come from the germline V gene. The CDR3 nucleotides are TGTGCCAGCAGCCCCTGGACGCTGAGGGACGAGCCCCAGCATTTT. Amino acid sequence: CASSPWTLRDEPQHF.

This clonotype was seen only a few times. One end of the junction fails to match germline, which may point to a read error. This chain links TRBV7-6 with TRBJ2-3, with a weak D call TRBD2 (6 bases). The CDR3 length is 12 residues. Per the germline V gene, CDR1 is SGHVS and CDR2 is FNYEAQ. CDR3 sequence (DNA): TGTGCCAGCAGCTTAGGGGGGGATACGCAGTGTTTT. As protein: CASSLGGDTQCF.

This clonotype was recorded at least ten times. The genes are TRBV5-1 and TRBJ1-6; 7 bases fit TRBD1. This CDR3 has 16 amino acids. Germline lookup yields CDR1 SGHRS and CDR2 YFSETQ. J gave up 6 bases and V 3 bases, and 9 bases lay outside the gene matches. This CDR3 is CASSWGQTGINSPLHF. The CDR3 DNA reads TGCGCCAGCAGCTGGGGGCAGACAGGGATTAATTCACCCCTCCACTTT.